This T cell receptor (beta chain) was obtained from a study of shared clonotypes between healthy human individuals (dated by TCRdb to 2018 to 2021). For context, the study as a whole: The cohort comprised a couple of women and a few men aged 18 to 49 years. Per donor, three plates each were used for CD4 naive and CD4 memory, two for CD8 naive, and one for CD8 memory. The study deeply sequenced blood TCR repertoires of five healthy adults to estimate repertoire size and the extent of clonotype sharing between individuals. To increase sequencing depth and limit assay-specific biases, TCR repertoire library preparation and sequencing were carried out by different laboratories using diverse techniques. Leukapheresis yielded between about 0.85 and 10 billion PBMCs per donor.

TCR CDR3 regions were amplified from genomic DNA by multiplex PCR using the deep immunoSEQ assay. Extracted genomic DNA from each cell subset was spread evenly across all wells of several immunoSEQ 96-well plates, with each plate serving as a replicate. For sorted subsets, each replicate PCR was loaded with 200 ng genomic DNA, equivalent to 25,000 to 35,000 T cell genomes. Purified libraries were quantified with a Qubit 3.0 fluorometer, sized on a Bioanalyzer 2100, and re-quantified with the KAPA Library Quantification kit. Each immunoSEQ 96-well plate was sequenced on its own single-read 150-cycle Illumina NextSeq 550 flow cell. The paper's data handling went like this. The immunoSEQ output contained only junctional sequences without quality scores, so filtering could not match that applied to full-length reads. To assign V/J genes and CDR3, sequences were annotated against IMGT germline references using PyIR, a Python wrapper for IgBLAST v1.9. Reads with weak V/J assignments (E-value above 1e-6), missing CDR3, stop codons, out-of-frame junctions, or ambiguous translated residues were removed. A V3J clonotype was defined by an identical inferred V gene, J gene, and CDR3 amino acid sequence. Percentage overlap between repertoires was calculated by dividing the number of shared unique clonotypes by the size of the smaller repertoire. Richness of each repertoire was evaluated using RTK rarefaction, the Chao1 estimator, and Recon v2.1 estimates of unobserved clonotypes. For all TCRbeta clonotypes obtained by the gDNA method from several donors, generation probabilities were computed with OLGA. Drawn from immuneACCESS, this table holds only the in-frame rearrangements with V and J called that TCRdb kept. Clones are partly lost; checked studies trace under half to an unresolved V gene and leave the rest unexplained. That table gives V, J and clone size, and the DNA gave D and trimming. For this sample the table gives about 680,000 clones, of which just over 90% were detected only once. Of the sample, approximately 22% falls within the top ten clones.

As for this clone: Its antigen is currently not known. There are no base qualities to consult, and no much larger clone falls within one base.

Beyond this particular receptor, the publication reports: Sharing across a few donors was observed for about 5% of naive CD4, over 3% of naive CD8, roughly 2.3% of memory CD4, and roughly 0.4% of memory CD8 clonotypes. Estimated clonotype richness was generally larger for naive than for memory subsets. Pairwise subsampling led to the expectation that sequencing depth would affect the degree of clonotype sharing among donors. Higher generation probabilities were observed for clonotypes shared by all four sorted-subset donors than for non-shared clonotypes. Sampling was restricted to blood, and TCR repertoires in tissues likely differ from the TCR repertoires found in blood. Because the study included only a small number of donors, the genetic and exposure-history diversity represented was limited. Rarefaction of sorted-subset datasets indicated incomplete sequencing despite the large sequencing depth.

The V end loses 2 bases and the J end loses 1 base, and a stretch of 12 bases separates them. Sequences MDHEN (CDR1) and SYDVKM (CDR2) are obtained from the germline V gene. From the cysteine through the phenylalanine, the CDR3 covers 16 amino acids. The DNA shown is the 48-base CDR3, in frame from base 1. CD8 naive samples were obtained by positive selection for CCR7 among CD45RO-negative cells, yielding a CD45RA+CCR7+ population from which TemRA cells were excluded. The donors were healthy, HIV-negative adults with no recently reported acute infections or vaccinations. Every donor was a Caucasian adult residing in Nashville, Tennessee, USA. Blood was obtained by leukapheresis, after which PBMCs were separated by Ficoll-Histopaque density gradient centrifugation and cryopreserved in liquid nitrogen vapor phase. Analytical flow cytometry was used to check the purity and quantity of every magnetically sorted T cell population. From each sorted fraction, genomic DNA was isolated and quantified by UV absorbance on a Nanodrop 2000c.

The chain couples TRBV28 to TRBJ2-1; TRBD2 is possibly the D segment (5 matching bases). The TCR sequence derives from a young man in good health. The sample was naive CD8+ T cells sorted from blood. This sample's cell subset or site label indicates: CD45RA+CCR7+. The CDR3 region reads CASSLAGLGSYNEQFF. The nucleotide sequence is TGTGCCAGCAGTTTAGCCGGACTGGGGTCCTACAATGAGCAGTTCTTC.